This TCR beta chain was sequenced for a study of T cells after posttransplantation cyclophosphamide. This CDR3 is built from 15 residues. CDR1 and CDR2 (germline): LNHDA, SQIVND (reference sequence). Trimming pared 8 bases from V and 8 bases from J, leaving 23 bases between. The method was immunoSEQ multiplex PCR; TCRdb's version includes in-frame clones alone and lacks a portion of them. The sample lists under 6,500 clones; approximately 94% were seen once. This chain uses TRBV19 with TRBJ2-3; a weak D match, TRBD2 (6 bases). The sequencing input was CD4+ T cells sorted from bone marrow. The clonotype comes from a woman aged 60-75 years in good health, CMV-negative, and a related stem cell transplant donor. The CDR3 nucleotides read TGTGCCAGTTCGCGGGACGGGGCCGTAAAAGGTACGCAGTATTTT. Amino acids: CASSRDGAVKGTQYF.